Here is one TCR beta chain with its context. The V segment lost 7 bases and the J segment 3 bases; nucleotides outside the gene matches: 3. In germline, CDR1 is SQVTM, CDR2 ANQGSEA. This CDR3 has 12 residues. The sample comes from a study of blood T cell repertoires in COVID-19. Some clones are missing from TCRdb's copy, which holds only in-frame ones; the method was immunoSEQ multiplex PCR. The table includes tens of thousands of clones, 75% to 95% detected once. The TCR sequence derives from a human donor with active COVID-19. The donor label of this sample is uncertain. Sequenced sample: peripheral blood. This sequence joins TRBV29-1 and TRBJ2-7, with 10 bases identical to TRBD1. In DNA form, the CDR3 reads TGCAGCGGCGGACAGGGGGACTACGAGCAGTACTTC. Translating gives CSGGQGDYEQYF.